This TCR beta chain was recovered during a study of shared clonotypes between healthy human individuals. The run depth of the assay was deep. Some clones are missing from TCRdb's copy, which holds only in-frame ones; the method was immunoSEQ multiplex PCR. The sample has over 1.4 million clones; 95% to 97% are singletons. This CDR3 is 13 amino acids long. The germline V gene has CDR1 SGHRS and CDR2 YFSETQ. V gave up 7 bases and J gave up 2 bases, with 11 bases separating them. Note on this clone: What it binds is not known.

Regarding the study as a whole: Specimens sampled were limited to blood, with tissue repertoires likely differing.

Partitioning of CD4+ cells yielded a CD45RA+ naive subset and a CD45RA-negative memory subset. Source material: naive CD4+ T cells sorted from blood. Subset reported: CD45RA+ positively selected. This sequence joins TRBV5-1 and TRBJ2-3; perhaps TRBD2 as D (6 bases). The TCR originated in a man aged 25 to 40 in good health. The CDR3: CASARDFTDTQYF. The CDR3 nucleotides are TGCGCCAGCGCCAGGGACTTCACAGATACGCAGTATTTT.